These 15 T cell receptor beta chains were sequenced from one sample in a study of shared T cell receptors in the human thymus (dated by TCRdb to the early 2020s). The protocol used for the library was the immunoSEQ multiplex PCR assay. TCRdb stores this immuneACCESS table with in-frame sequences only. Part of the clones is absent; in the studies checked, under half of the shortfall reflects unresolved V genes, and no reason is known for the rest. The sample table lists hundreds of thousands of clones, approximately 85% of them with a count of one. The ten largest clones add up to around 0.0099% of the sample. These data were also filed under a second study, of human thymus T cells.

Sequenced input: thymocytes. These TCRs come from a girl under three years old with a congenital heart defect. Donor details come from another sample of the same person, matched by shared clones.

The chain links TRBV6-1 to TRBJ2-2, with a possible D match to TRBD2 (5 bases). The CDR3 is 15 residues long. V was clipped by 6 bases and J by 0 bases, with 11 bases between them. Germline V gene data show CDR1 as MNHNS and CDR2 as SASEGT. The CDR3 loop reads CASRNLLANTGELFF. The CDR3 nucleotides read TGTGCCAGCAGGAATCTACTAGCGAACACCGGGGAGCTGTTTTTT.

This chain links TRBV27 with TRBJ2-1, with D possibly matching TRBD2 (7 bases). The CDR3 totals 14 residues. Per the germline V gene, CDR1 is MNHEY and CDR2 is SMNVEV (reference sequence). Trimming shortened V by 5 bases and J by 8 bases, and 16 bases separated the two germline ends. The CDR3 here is CASSPGGGAYEQFF. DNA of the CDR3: TGTGCCAGCAGTCCAGGAGGGGGGGCTTATGAGCAGTTCTTC.

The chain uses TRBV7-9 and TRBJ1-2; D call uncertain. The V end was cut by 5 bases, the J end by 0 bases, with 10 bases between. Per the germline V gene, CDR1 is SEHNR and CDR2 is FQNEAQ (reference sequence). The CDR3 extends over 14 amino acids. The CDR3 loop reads CASSLASANYGYTF. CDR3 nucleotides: TGTGCCAGCAGCCTTGCGTCCGCTAACTATGGCTACACCTTC.

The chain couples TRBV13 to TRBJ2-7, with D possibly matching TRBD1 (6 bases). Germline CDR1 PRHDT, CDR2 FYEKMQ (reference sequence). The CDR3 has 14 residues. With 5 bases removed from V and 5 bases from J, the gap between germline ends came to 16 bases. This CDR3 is CASSPSGRGHEQYF. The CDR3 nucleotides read TGTGCCAGCAGCCCCAGTGGCAGGGGCCACGAGCAGTACTTC.

CDR3 in amino acids: CASNVGQDTGELFF. The CDR3 DNA reads TGTGCCAGCAACGTTGGACAGGACACCGGGGAGCTGTTTTTT. The chain combines TRBV5-6 with TRBJ2-2, with 7 bases that match TRBD1. The junction had 5 bases not matched to a gene; V was cut back by 6 bases and J by 3 bases. CDR3 length: 14 amino acids. Germline V lookup: CDR1 SGHDT, CDR2 YYEEEE.

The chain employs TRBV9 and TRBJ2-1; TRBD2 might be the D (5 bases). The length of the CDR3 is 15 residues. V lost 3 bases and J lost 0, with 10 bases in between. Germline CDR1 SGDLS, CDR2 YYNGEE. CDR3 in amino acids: CASSARTSSYNEQFF. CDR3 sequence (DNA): TGTGCCAGCAGCGCCCGGACTTCCTCCTACAATGAGCAGTTCTTC.

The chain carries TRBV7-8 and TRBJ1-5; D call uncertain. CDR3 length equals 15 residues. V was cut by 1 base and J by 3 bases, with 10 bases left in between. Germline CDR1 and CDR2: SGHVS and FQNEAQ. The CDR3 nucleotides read TGTGCCAGCAGCTTAGGAGGTCGCCTCAATCAGCCCCAGCATTTT. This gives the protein CASSLGGRLNQPQHF.

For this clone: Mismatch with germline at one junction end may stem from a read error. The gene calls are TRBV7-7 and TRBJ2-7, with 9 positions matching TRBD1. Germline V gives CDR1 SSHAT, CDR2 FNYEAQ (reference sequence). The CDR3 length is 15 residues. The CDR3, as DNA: TGTGCTAGCAGCTTACAGGGGGCTCCCGCGTCCGAGCAGTACTTC. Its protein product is CASSLQGAPASEQYF.

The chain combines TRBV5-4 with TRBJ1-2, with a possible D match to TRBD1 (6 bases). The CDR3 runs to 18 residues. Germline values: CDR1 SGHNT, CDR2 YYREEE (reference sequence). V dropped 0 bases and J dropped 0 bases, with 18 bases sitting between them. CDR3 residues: CASSLDGQPLTTNYGYTF. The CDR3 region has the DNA TGTGCCAGCAGCTTGGATGGACAGCCATTGACCACTAACTATGGCTACACCTTC.

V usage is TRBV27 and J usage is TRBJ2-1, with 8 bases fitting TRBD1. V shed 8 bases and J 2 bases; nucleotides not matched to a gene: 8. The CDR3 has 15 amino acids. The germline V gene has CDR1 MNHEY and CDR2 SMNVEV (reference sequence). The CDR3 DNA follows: TGTGCCAGCTCCTTCGGACAGGGCACCTACAATGAGCAGTTCTTC. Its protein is CASSFGQGTYNEQFF.

The CDR3 nucleotides read TGCGCCAGCAGCAATCCCCGGGACAGGGGGCATACGGCTTTCTTT. Its translation is CASSNPRDRGHTAFF. This chain connects TRBV5-1 to TRBJ1-1; 12 positions agree with TRBD1. Germline loops: CDR1 SGHRS, CDR2 YFSETQ. CDR3 size: 15 residues. The ends lost 4 bases at V and 11 bases at J; junction bases unmatched: 12.

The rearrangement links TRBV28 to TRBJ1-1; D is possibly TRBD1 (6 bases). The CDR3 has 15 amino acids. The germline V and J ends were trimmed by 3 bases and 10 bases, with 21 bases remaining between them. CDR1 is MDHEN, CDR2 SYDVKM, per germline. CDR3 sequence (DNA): TGTGCCAGCAGTTTGTTGGCCGCCGGGACACCAGGAGCTTTCTTT. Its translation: CASSLLAAGTPGAFF.

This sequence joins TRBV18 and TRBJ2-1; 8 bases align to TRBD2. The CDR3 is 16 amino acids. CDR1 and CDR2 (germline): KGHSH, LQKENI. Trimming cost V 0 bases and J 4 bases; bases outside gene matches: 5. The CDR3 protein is CASSPPGSGEYNEQFF. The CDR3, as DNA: TGTGCCAGCTCACCACCGGGTAGCGGGGAATACAATGAGCAGTTCTTC.

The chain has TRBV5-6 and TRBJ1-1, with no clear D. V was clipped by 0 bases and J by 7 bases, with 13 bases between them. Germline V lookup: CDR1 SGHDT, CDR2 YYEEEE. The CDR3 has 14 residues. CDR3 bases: TGTGCCAGCAGCTTGGGTGGGCGTACAGTTGAAGCTTTCTTT. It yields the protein CASSLGGRTVEAFF.

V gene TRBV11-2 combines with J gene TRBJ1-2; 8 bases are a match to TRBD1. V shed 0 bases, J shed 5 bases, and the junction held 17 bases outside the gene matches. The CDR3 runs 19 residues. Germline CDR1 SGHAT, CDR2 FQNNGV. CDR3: CASSLDIKDRVKNYYGYTF. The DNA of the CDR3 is TGTGCCAGCAGCTTAGATATTAAGGACAGGGTTAAAAATTATTATGGCTACACCTTC.